These 27 T cell receptor beta chains were sequenced from one sample in a study of blood T cells in healthy people across ages. A second PCR of 7 to 11 cycles used a sample-barcoded 5' primer and a J-beta primer mix. TCRdb reanalysed the 5' RACE reads using MiXCR and keeps one entry per CDR3 protein. This sample has about 1,800,000 distinct CDR3 sequences, with roughly 27% found just once. The source material was blood. All receptors derive from a woman between 25 and 40 years old in good health.

This rearrangement joins TRBV29-1 to TRBJ1-2; 10 nucleotides line up with TRBD1. After removal of 5 bases from V and 4 bases from J, the junction contained 7 bases not matched to a gene. The germline V gene has CDR1 SQVTM and CDR2 ANQGSEA. The CDR3 has 14 residues. This CDR3 reads CSVTTGGFSYGYTF. For the CDR3, the DNA is TGCAGCGTTACGACAGGGGGCTTTAGCTATGGCTACACCTTC.

This clonotype was detected once. This rearrangement joins TRBV6-2 or TRBV6-3 to TRBJ2-1, with D unclear. Trimming stripped 0 bases from V and 12 bases from J, with 12 bases between. CDR1 and CDR2 (germline): MNHEY, SVGEGT. The CDR3 sequence is 13 residues long. The CDR3 DNA follows: TGTGCCAGCAGTTACTCATTAGAGGATGGGCAGTTCTTC. Protein: CASSYSLEDGQFF.

The count of this clonotype is one. A much larger clone differs from this one at a single base, so this may be a read error. This chain joins TRBV7-9 and TRBJ1-4; TRBD1 agrees at 10 bases. V was clipped by 4 bases and J by 5 bases; unmatched bases: 1. This CDR3 region has 14 residues. Germline values: CDR1 SEHNR, CDR2 FQNEAQ (reference sequence). Written as DNA, the CDR3 is TGTGCCAGCAGCTGGGACAGGGGAAATGAAAAACTGTTTTTT. Protein: CASSWDRGNEKLFF.

V gene TRBV27 combines with J gene TRBJ2-3, with D possibly TRBD1 on 5 matching bases. Germline CDR1 and CDR2: MNHEY and SMNVEV (reference sequence). V lost 7 bases and J lost 5, with 13 bases in between. This CDR3 contains 13 residues. CDR3 protein: CASTQRGRDTQYF. The CDR3 DNA follows: TGTGCCAGCACCCAAAGGGGCCGAGATACGCAGTATTTT.

This clonotype was picked up a small number of times. Since a much larger clone is just one base distant, this may be a read error. V and J are TRBV29-1 and TRBJ2-7; 8 nucleotides match TRBD2. The V gene's germline CDR1 is SQVTM and CDR2 ANQGSEA. CDR3 length equals 13 residues. V lost 2 bases and J lost 7; bases outside the gene matches: 7. The CDR3 region has the DNA TGCAGCGTTGAACGGGGGGGCTACAATGAGCAGTACTTC. Residues: CSVERGGYNEQYF.

Many counts were recorded for this clonotype. The chain links TRBV10-2 to TRBJ2-7; 8 bases agree with TRBD2. With V trimmed by 5 bases and J by 6 bases, 15 bases remained unmatched. CDR1 and CDR2 from the germline V gene are WSHSY and SAAADI. CDR3 length: 16 residues. This CDR3 reads CASSPTPSGSRGEQYF. The CDR3 coding sequence is TGCGCCAGCAGTCCCACCCCGAGCGGGAGCCGAGGCGAGCAGTACTTC.

This clonotype has only a few counts. The chain employs TRBV9 and TRBJ2-3; no clear D. The ends were cut back, 2 bases at V and 0 bases at J, with 13 bases in the middle. The CDR3 runs to 16 residues. CDR1 is SGDLS and CDR2 is YYNGEE in the germline V gene. The CDR3, as DNA: TGTGCCAGCAGCGTCACAGATCGTATAAGCACAGATACGCAGTATTTT. This translates into CASSVTDRISTDTQYF.

This clonotype occurred a few times. The J gene is TRBJ2-1, the V gene TRBV5-5; 11 bases are shared with TRBD2. The CDR3 spans 15 residues. The V segment lost 3 bases and the J segment 3 bases; nucleotides outside the gene matches: 2. Per the germline V gene, CDR1 is SGHKS and CDR2 is YYEKEE (reference sequence). CDR3 coding DNA: TGTGCCAGCAGCTCTAGCGGGAGGAACTACAATGAGCAGTTCTTC. As protein: CASSSSGRNYNEQFF.

The V call is TRBV20-1, the J call TRBJ2-7, with D perhaps assigned TRBD1 or TRBD2 (5 bases each). Trimming pared 0 bases from V and 4 bases from J, leaving 16 bases between. This CDR3 comprises 15 residues. Germline CDR1 reads DFQATT; CDR2 reads SNEGSKA (reference sequence). The CDR3 bases are TGCAGTGCTAGAGATAATGGGGGAGCGATATACGAGCAGTACTTC. The encoded protein is CSARDNGGAIYEQYF.

CDR3 amino acids: CASSQPNFHEQFF. Here the CDR3 DNA reads TGTGCCAGCAGCCAACCTAACTTCCACGAGCAGTTCTTC. The V gene is TRBV14, the J gene TRBJ2-1; D is uncertain. The CDR3 has 13 residues. V was pared by 2 bases and J by 10 bases, with 12 bases between. Per germline, CDR1 SGHDN and CDR2 FVKESK. Together with reference TRBV14 and TRBJ2-1, the CDR3 gives the full variable domain: EAGVTQFPSHSVIEKGQTVTLRCDPISGHDNLYWYRRVMGKEIKFLLHFVKESKQDESGMPNNRFLAERTGGTYSTLKVQPAELEDSGVYFCASSQPNFHEQFFGPGTRLTVL.

The rearrangement uses TRBV4-1 and TRBJ2-1, with D unresolved. There are 15 residues in the CDR3. V was trimmed by 0 bases and J by 7 bases, leaving 13 bases between them. Germline CDR1 is MGHRA and CDR2 is YSYEKL. The chain's CDR3 is CASSQDLRKGNEQFF. In nucleotides, the CDR3 is TGCGCCAGCAGCCAAGATCTACGCAAAGGTAATGAGCAGTTCTTC.

This clonotype has only a few counts. This chain links TRBV15 with TRBJ1-2; D is possibly TRBD1 (6 bases). The CDR3 is 14 amino acids. In germline, CDR1 is LNHNV, CDR2 YYDKDF (reference sequence). With 3 bases removed from V and 5 bases from J, the gap between germline ends came to 13 bases. This chain's CDR3 is CATSRASGTYGYTF. CDR3 nucleotides: TGTGCCACCAGCAGGGCATCCGGGACATATGGCTACACCTTC.

V and J are TRBV7-2 and TRBJ1-1; D not resolved. The CDR3 consists of 13 residues. Germline V gene lookup returns CDR1 SGHTA and CDR2 FQGNSA. V was pared by 5 bases and J by 7 bases, with 14 bases between. The CDR3 protein is CASSPSRGDEAFF. CDR3 DNA: TGTGCCAGCAGCCCTAGCCGCGGGGATGAAGCTTTCTTT.

Concerning this clonotype: A junction end diverges from the germline sequence, so it may reflect a read error. The rearrangement uses TRBV14 and TRBJ2-7; D possibly uses TRBD1 or TRBD2 (5 bases each). TRBJ2-5 matches the DNA end more closely, so the J call is doubtful. CDR1 SGHDN and CDR2 FVKESK come from the germline V gene. This CDR3 has 12 residues. The CDR3 DNA is TGTGCCTGCAGCCCAGGGAGAGAGACCCAGTACTTC. Translation gives CACSPGRETQYF.

The chain recombines TRBV6-2 or TRBV6-3 with TRBJ2-7; perhaps D is TRBD1 or TRBD2 (5 bases each). The V end lost 2 bases, the J end lost 6 bases, and 20 bases lay between the germline ends. This CDR3 contains 16 residues. Germline V CDR1 and CDR2: MNHEY, SVGEGT. DNA for the CDR3: TGTGCCAGCAGTTACGGGGCTCGGGGTATCGACCGCGAGCAGTACTTC. The encoded protein is CASSYGARGIDREQYF.

This clonotype was recorded a few times. The chain joins TRBV25-1 to TRBJ1-1, with D maybe TRBD1 (5 bases). Germline V CDR1 and CDR2: MGHDK, SYGVNS. The V gene lost 6 bases and the J gene lost 4 bases, with 12 bases spanning the gap. This CDR3 region has 13 residues. CDR3 sequence reads: CASSNMGGTEAFF. DNA of the CDR3: TGTGCCAGCAGCAACATGGGGGGCACTGAAGCTTTCTTT.

Only a few counts were recorded for this clonotype. J is TRBJ1-3 and V is TRBV9; D ambiguous. Germline V gene lookup returns CDR1 SGDLS and CDR2 YYNGEE. This CDR3 is 15 amino acids long. Trimming shortened V by 7 bases and J by 0 bases, and 14 bases separated the two germline ends. The CDR3 loop reads CASGPPWGSGNTIYF. CDR3 sequence (DNA): TGTGCCAGCGGGCCTCCCTGGGGCTCTGGAAACACCATATATTTT.

This clonotype was recorded at least ten times. This chain connects TRBV7-2 to TRBJ2-5, with D unresolved. Per germline, CDR1 SGHTA and CDR2 FQGNSA. The CDR3 has 15 amino acids. Trimming stripped 5 bases from V and 0 bases from J, with 13 bases between. For the CDR3, the DNA is TGTGCCAGCAGCCCTCCTGACCTGTACCAAGAGACCCAGTACTTC. It translates to CASSPPDLYQETQYF.

For the CDR3, the DNA is TGTGCCAGCAGTACAGGGTATGGCACAGATACGCAGTATTTT. This sequence encodes CASSTGYGTDTQYF. The chain is built from TRBV6-5 and TRBJ2-3, with D possibly being TRBD1 (6 bases). Germline V gene lookup returns CDR1 MNHEY and CDR2 SVGAGI. Trimming pared 5 bases from V and 1 base from J, leaving 10 bases between. The CDR3 is 14 amino acids.

The genes are TRBV2 and TRBJ2-7, with 10 nucleotides matching TRBD2. The V gene end was trimmed by 2 bases and the J gene end by 3 bases; junction bases not matched to a gene: 1. The CDR3 spans 14 residues. Germline lookup yields CDR1 SNHLY and CDR2 FYNNEI. CDR3 nucleotides: TGTGCCAGCAGTGAAAGACTAGCGGGCTACGAGCAGTACTTC. This encodes CASSERLAGYEQYF.

This clonotype came up a few times. The rearrangement links TRBV14 to TRBJ2-1, with TRBD2 as a possible D gene (6 bases). Germline loops: CDR1 SGHDN, CDR2 FVKESK. Trimming removed 3 bases from V and 12 bases from J, with 18 bases in between. The CDR3 has 14 residues. The CDR3 coding sequence is TGTGCCAGCAGCCAGGATCAGGGTACAGCGGGGCAGTTCTTC. This translates into CASSQDQGTAGQFF.

The J gene is TRBJ1-3, the V gene TRBV28; perhaps TRBD1 as D (5 bases). The germline CDR1 and CDR2 sequences are MDHEN and SYDVKM. The CDR3 sequence is 15 residues long. Trimming removed 4 bases from V and 1 base from J, with 11 bases in between. The CDR3, as DNA: TGTGCCAGCAGTTCGGCAGGGCGATCTGGAAACACCATATATTTT. This codes for CASSSAGRSGNTIYF.

The genes are TRBV6-1 and TRBJ1-2; no reliable D call. This CDR3 contains 13 residues. Germline lookup yields CDR1 MNHNS and CDR2 SASEGT. Trimming took 2 bases from V and 4 from J, leaving 8 bases between them. CDR3 amino acids: CASSETTGYGYTF. CDR3 DNA sequence: TGTGCCAGCAGTGAAACCACCGGCTATGGCTACACCTTC.

The chain carries TRBV28 and TRBJ2-5; D gene unclear. The germline V and J ends were trimmed by 3 bases and 11 bases, with 25 bases remaining between them. Germline V gene data show CDR1 as MDHEN and CDR2 as SYDVKM. The CDR3 length is 16 residues. The CDR3 region is CASSLRTNQFNNEQYF. DNA of the CDR3: TGTGCCAGCAGTTTGCGGACCAACCAATTCAACAATGAGCAGTACTTC.

This chain connects TRBV6-5 to TRBJ1-1; no clear D gene. Trimming took 0 bases from V and 5 from J, leaving 7 bases between them. The V gene's germline CDR1 is MNHEY and CDR2 SVGAGI. The length of the CDR3 is 13 residues. The CDR3 nucleotides read TGTGCCAGCAGTTACTCCAGTTTAACTGAAGCTTTCTTT. This gives the protein CASSYSSLTEAFF.

This clonotype was counted ten times or more. J is TRBJ2-1 and V is TRBV7-3; 9 nucleotides match TRBD2. The CDR3 spans 16 residues. Germline CDR1 and CDR2: SGHTA and FQGTGA. The V gene end was trimmed by 4 bases and the J gene end by 2 bases; junction bases not matched to a gene: 6. CDR3 in amino acids: CASSSTSGGTYNEQFF. CDR3 sequence (DNA): TGTGCCAGCAGCTCCACGAGCGGGGGGACCTACAATGAGCAGTTCTTC.

This clonotype appeared a few times. The chain recombines TRBV7-9 with TRBJ1-2; unclear D gene. Per the germline V gene, CDR1 is SEHNR and CDR2 is FQNEAQ (reference sequence). Deletions cut 5 bases from V and 0 bases from J, with 10 bases between. The CDR3 runs to 14 residues. CDR3 sequence: CASSPDGTNYGYTF. The DNA of the CDR3 is TGTGCCAGCAGCCCGGACGGAACTAACTATGGCTACACCTTC.